The sample holds a few counts of the clone carrying this T cell receptor (beta chain). Its matching antigen is unknown. This specimen includes other DNA sequences encoding the same CDR3. This record comes from a study of beta chain features in type 1 diabetes. Overall study results and limits: TCRB CDR3s were moderately but significantly shorter in Type 1 diabetes patients in all four CD4+ subsets. Within patients, naive, central memory and Treg TCRB repertoires seemed more similar than within healthy donors.

The authors reverse transcribed all of the isolated RNA, so sequencing captured expressed TCRB transcripts. Libraries were prepared by immunoSEQ multiplex PCR; TCRdb keeps only in-frame clonotypes and omits some of them. The repertoire includes more than 300,000 clones, about a tenth of them detected once, and more than 0.8% sits in the top ten. The sequencing input was central memory CD4+ T cells from blood. This receptor was identified in a man younger than 40 with type 1 diabetes.

The CDR3 DNA sequence: TGCAGCGTTGAGACAGACTTGAACACTGAAGCTTTCTTT. Translation gives CSVETDLNTEAFF. The chain couples TRBV29-1 to TRBJ1-1, with a weak D call TRBD1 (5 bases). Germline CDR1 is SQVTM and CDR2 is ANQGSEA. V was clipped by 3 bases and J by 0 bases, with 8 bases between them. This CDR3 spans 13 amino acids.